The present T cell receptor beta chain was sequenced within a study of identical twins. The CDR3 spans 13 residues. Germline V CDR1 and CDR2: MNHNS, SASEGT. V dropped 6 bases and J dropped 3 bases, with 11 bases sitting between them. Study-level findings and limits: Abundant beta clonotypes from cord blood had fewer insertions, unlike memory repertoires, which showed none.

This clonotype was found many times. Its antigen is not known. In TCRdb, the 5' RACE reads were re-called with MiXCR into one record per CDR3 protein. Here the sample spans roughly 690,000 distinct CDR3 sequences, 21% being singletons. These data are also associated with another study on T cells expressing NK-cell markers.

Source material: PBMCs. This receptor was identified in a woman aged 18-30 years in good health. The chain has TRBV6-1 and TRBJ1-1; no clear D gene. CDR3 amino acids: CASRWGRDTEAFF. Here the CDR3 DNA reads TGTGCCAGCAGGTGGGGTAGGGACACTGAAGCTTTCTTT.